The clone carrying this TCR beta chain occurred a few times. This entry comes from a study of T cell responses to AZD1222 COVID-19 vaccine. From germline, CDR1 is MNHEY and CDR2 SVGAGI. There are 12 residues in the CDR3. V lost 5 bases, J lost 3 bases, and 8 bases lay in between. Method: immunoSEQ multiplex PCR; TCRdb's copy keeps in-frame clones and lacks some. The sample holds 130,000 or so clones, approximately 91% seen once. The chain uses TRBV6-5 and TRBJ2-7; D remains unclear. This TCR came from an adult who received the AZD1222 COVID-19 vaccine. The sequences come from peripheral blood, collected 28 days after the second AZD1222 dose. CDR3 nucleotide sequence: TGTGCCAGCAGTCAGGCGCACTACGAGCAGTACTTC. Translation: CASSQAHYEQYF.